This T cell receptor (beta chain) emerged from a study of regulatory T cells in long-lasting Graves disease. Germline CDR1 reads MNHNS; CDR2 reads SASEGT. The CDR3 has 16 residues. J lost 7 bases, V lost 6 bases, and 13 bases had no gene match. Time point meaning: persistent/refractory GD, antithyroid drugs over 5 years with positive TRAb. The TCR library used RNA extracted from PBMCs. The authors built TCR beta libraries using iRepertoire HTBI primers and Arm-PCR of CDR3 regions. TCRdb fed the multiplex PCR reads into MiXCR, producing one record per CDR3 protein. The sample gives 600,000 to 850,000 distinct CDR3 sequences, about 32% of which show up once; about 42% is in the top ten.

The sample in question was peripheral blood mononuclear cells (PBMCs), obtained when the disease was refractory, from a patient treated with antithyroid drugs. J is TRBJ1-5 and V is TRBV6-1; the match to TRBD1 covers 9 bases. This TCR came from a female donor with Graves disease. The CDR3 reads CASSPSGQGEWQPQHF. For the CDR3, the DNA is TGTGCCAGCAGCCCTTCGGGACAGGGAGAGTGGCAGCCCCAGCATTTT.